This T cell receptor beta chain was found in a study of T cell repertoires in ileal Crohn's disease. Study in general: Patients had a median roughly 8-year disease duration, and over 30% were active smokers. Operated complications were stricturing disease (roughly 60%) and penetrating disease (roughly 39%).

On this clone: No antigen is known for it.

Overall study findings and caveats: Active smokers at surgery had more clonal expansions than non-smokers.

TCRB immunosequencing input was around 540 nanograms of biopsy DNA per sample. TCRdb's table, derived via immunoSEQ multiplex PCR, lists solely in-frame clones and lacks some. The sample lists roughly 14,000 clones; 60% to 85% were seen once. The origin of this receptor is an adult with Crohn's disease. Source material: ileal tissue.

Written as DNA, the CDR3 is TGTGCCAGCAGTACAGCACCAACTAACTATGGCTACACCTTC. Amino acid sequence: CASSTAPTNYGYTF. The chain links TRBV28 to TRBJ1-2; D gene ambiguous. The V gene lost 5 bases and the J gene lost 0 bases, with 10 bases spanning the gap. Germline V CDR1 and CDR2: MDHEN, SYDVKM. The length of the CDR3 is 14 residues.